This paragraph reports one T cell receptor (beta chain). Its antigen is unidentified. Cultured CD4+ T cell DNA underwent sequencing with the Oncomine TCR Beta short-read assay. TCRdb passed the PCR reads through MiXCR, listing each CDR3 protein once. The table lists around 6,100 distinct CDR3 sequences, 40% to 55% of them singletons. The record originates from a study of vaccination and CD4 T cells after COVID-19. General study findings and limits: Among convalescent patients, a median roughly 88% of reactive clones emerged only after vaccination.

Treatment noted: approximately nine-day PBMC culture with coronavirus spike peptide pools or control peptides (ViraFEST assay). It was before the COVID-19 pandemic (2011-2018) that the unexposed donor's CD4+ T cells were collected. Unexposed donors' CD4+ T cells were tested against SARS-CoV-2 S/N and four cold-coronavirus spikes when cell numbers allowed. Trimming took off 0 bases at V and 0 bases at J, with 12 bases between the two ends. Germline lookup yields CDR1 MNHNS and CDR2 SASEGT. The CDR3 extends over 18 amino acids. The receptor's source is a human donor in good health. The chain carries TRBV6-1 and TRBJ1-6, with D perhaps TRBD1 (6 bases). The sequenced material came from CD4+ T cells from blood, cultured in vitro. The CDR3 loop is CASSEAAADSSYNSPLHF. In nucleotides, the CDR3 is TGTGCCAGCAGTGAAGCCGCCGCGGACAGCTCCTATAATTCACCCCTCCACTTT.